These T cell receptor beta chains were read from a single sample in a study of cytomegalovirus exposure and HLA in healthy donors. Using immunoSEQ multiplex PCR, the repertoire was profiled, and TCRdb retains in-frame clones only, with some absent. The data contain about 100,000 clones, around 82% of them singletons. The sequenced material came from PBMCs. These receptors were collected from a woman under 30 in good health and CMV-seronegative. CDR3s include the opening cysteine and the closing phenylalanine or tryptophan. A D gene is named only where the DNA matches it firmly.

j_gene | v_gene | d_gene | len | CDR3aa | CDR3nt
TRBJ2-3 | TRBV15 | . | 14 | CATSRGNRGDTQYF | TGTGCCACCAGCAGAGGAAATAGAGGGGATACGCAGTATTTT
TRBJ1-3 | TRBV11-2 | . | 15 | CASSLDGASGNTIYF | TGTGCCAGCAGCTTAGATGGAGCTAGTGGAAACACCATATATTTT
TRBJ2-3 | TRBV18 | TRBD2 | 17 | CASSPAGLAGGRGTQYF | TGTGCCAGCTCACCAGCAGGACTAGCGGGGGGCCGGGGTACGCAGTATTTT
TRBJ1-6 | TRBV6-1 | TRBD1 | 22 | CASSETPSYGAGGLNFGSPLHF | TGTGCCAGCAGTGAAACTCCTTCTTACGGGGCAGGGGGCCTCAATTTCGGTTCACCCCTCCACTTT
TRBJ1-1 | TRBV9 | . | 14 | CASSVTGGNTEAFF | TGTGCCAGCAGCGTAACTGGCGGTAACACTGAAGCTTTCTTT
TRBJ1-5 | TRBV2 | . | 15 | CATRGEGLSNQPQHF | TGTGCCACCCGGGGTGAGGGCTTGAGCAATCAGCCCCAGCATTTT
TRBJ2-1 | TRBV27 | TRBD1 | 14 | CASSSDRGNNEQFF | TGTGCCAGCAGTTCGGACAGGGGTAACAATGAGCAGTTCTTC
TRBJ1-1 | TRBV7-9 | . | 13 | CASSGTDNTEAFF | TGTGCCAGCAGCGGGACTGATAACACTGAAGCTTTCTTT
TRBJ1-3 | TRBV30 | . | 15 | CAWSVRGGYGNTIYF | TGTGCCTGGAGTGTAAGGGGAGGGTATGGAAACACCATATATTTT
TRBJ1-2 | TRBV2 | . | 14 | CASTGVPAYYGYTF | TGTGCCAGCACCGGGGTCCCAGCTTACTATGGCTACACCTTC
TRBJ2-2 | TRBV7-9 | TRBD1 | 16 | CASSRVGDSNTGELFF | TGTGCCAGCAGCAGAGTCGGGGACAGCAACACCGGGGAGCTGTTTTTT
TRBJ1-1 | TRBV10-3 | TRBD1 | 14 | CAISISTGLTEAFF | TGTGCCATCAGCATATCGACAGGGCTCACTGAAGCTTTCTTT